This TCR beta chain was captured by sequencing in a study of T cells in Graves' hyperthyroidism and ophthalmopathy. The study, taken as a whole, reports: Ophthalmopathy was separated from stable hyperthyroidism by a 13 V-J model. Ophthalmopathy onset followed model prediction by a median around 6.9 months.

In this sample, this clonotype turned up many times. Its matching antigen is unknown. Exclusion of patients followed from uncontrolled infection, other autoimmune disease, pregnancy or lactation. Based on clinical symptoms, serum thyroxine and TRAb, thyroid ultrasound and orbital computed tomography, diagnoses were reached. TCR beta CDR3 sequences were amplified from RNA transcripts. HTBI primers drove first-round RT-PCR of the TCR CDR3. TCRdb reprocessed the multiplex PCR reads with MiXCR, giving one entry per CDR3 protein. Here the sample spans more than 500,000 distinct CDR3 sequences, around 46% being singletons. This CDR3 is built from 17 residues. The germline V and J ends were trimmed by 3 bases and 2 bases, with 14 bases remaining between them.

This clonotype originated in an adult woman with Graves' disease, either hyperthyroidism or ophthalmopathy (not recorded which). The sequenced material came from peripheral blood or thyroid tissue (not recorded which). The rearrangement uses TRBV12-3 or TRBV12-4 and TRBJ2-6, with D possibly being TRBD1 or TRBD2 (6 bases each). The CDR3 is CASSLPQGGAGANVLTF. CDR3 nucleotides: TGTGCCAGCAGTTTGCCACAGGGCGGGGCTGGGGCCAACGTCCTGACTTTC.